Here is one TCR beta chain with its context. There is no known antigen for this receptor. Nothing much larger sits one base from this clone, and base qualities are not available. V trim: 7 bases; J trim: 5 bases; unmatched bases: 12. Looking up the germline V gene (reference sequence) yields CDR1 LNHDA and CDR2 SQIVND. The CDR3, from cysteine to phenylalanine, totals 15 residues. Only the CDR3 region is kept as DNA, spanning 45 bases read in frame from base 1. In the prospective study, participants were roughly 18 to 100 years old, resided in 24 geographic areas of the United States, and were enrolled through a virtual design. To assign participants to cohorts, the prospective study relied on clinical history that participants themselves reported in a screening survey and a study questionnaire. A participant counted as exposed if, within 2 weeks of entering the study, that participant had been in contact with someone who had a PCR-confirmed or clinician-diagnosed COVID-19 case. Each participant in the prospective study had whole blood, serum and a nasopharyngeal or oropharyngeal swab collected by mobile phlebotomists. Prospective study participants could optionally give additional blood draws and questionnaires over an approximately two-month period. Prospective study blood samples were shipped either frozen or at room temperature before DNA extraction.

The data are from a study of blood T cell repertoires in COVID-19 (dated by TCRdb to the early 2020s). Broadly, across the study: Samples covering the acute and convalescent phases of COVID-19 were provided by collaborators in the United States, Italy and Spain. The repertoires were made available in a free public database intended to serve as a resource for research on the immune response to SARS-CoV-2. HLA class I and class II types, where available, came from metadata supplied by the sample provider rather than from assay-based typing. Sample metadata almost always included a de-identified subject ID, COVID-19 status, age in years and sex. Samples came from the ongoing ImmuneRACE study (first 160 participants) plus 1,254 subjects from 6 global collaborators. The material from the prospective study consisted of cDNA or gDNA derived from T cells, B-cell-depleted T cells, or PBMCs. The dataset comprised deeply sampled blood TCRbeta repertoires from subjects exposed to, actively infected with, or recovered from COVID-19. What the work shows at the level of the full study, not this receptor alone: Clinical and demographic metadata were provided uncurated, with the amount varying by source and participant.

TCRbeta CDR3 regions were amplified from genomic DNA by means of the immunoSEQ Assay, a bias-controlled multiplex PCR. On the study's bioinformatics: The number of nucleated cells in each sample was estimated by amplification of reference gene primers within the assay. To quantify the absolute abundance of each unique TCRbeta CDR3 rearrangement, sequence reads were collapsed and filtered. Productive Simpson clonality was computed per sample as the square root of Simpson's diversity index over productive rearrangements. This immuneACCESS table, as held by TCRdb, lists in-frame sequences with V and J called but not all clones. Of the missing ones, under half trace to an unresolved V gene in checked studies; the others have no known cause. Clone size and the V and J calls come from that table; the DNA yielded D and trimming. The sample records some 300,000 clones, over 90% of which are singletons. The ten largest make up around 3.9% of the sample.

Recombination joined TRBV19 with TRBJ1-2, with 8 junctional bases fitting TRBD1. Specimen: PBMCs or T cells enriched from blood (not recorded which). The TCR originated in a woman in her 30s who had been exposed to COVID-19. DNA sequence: TGTGCCAGTACCTCAATGGCAGGGGGCAAATATGGCTACACCTTC. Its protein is CASTSMAGGKYGYTF.